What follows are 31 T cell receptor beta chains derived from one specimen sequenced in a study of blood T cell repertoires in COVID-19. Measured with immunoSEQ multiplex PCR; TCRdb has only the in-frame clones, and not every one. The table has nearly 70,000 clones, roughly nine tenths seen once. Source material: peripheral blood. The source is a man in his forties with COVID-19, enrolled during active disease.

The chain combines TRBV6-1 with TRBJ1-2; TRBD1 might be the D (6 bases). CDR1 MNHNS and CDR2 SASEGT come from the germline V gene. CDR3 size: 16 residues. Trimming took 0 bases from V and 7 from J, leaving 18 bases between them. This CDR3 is CASSEARWQGIGGYTF. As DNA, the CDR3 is TGTGCCAGCAGTGAAGCGCGGTGGCAGGGGATCGGTGGCTACACCTTC.

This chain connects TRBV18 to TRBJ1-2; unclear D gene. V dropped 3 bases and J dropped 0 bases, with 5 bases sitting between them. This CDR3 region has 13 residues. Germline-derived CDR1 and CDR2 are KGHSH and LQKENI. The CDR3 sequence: CASSPGTNYGYTF. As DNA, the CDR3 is TGTGCCAGCTCACCCGGGACTAACTATGGCTACACCTTC.

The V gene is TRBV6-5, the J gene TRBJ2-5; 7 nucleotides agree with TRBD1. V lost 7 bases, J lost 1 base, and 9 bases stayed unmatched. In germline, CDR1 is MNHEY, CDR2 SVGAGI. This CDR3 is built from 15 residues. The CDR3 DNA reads TGTGCCAGCAACGACGGACAGGCGATCCAAGAGACCCAGTACTTC. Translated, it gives CASNDGQAIQETQYF.

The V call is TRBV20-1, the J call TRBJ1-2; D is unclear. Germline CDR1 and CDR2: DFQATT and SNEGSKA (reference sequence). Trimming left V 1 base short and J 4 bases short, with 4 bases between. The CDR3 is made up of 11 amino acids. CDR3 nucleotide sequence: TGCAGTGCTAGAGTCAGCTATGGCTACACCTTC. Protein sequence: CSARVSYGYTF.

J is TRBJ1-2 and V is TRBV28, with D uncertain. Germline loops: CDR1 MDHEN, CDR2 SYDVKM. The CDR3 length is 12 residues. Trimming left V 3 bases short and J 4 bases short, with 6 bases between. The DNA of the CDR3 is TGTGCCAGCAGTTTCGGAGCCTATGGCTACACCTTC. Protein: CASSFGAYGYTF.

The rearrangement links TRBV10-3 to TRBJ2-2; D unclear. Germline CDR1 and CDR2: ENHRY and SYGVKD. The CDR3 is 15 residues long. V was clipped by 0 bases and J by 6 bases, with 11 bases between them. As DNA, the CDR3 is TGTGCCATCAGTGAGTCGACAACCAGTCCCGGGGAGCTGTTTTTT. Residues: CAISESTTSPGELFF.

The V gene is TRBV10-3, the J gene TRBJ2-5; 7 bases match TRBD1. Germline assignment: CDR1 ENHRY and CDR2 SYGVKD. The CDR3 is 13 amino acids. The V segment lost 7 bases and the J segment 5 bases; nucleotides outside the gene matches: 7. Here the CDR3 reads CAIMRGLGETQYF. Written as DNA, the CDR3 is TGTGCCATCATGAGGGGGCTCGGGGAGACCCAGTACTTC.

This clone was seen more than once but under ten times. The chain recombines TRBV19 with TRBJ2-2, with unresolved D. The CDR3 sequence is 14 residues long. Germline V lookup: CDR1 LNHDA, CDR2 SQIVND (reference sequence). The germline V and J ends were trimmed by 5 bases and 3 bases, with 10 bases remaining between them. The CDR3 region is CASSSTRYTGELFF. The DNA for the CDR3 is TGTGCCAGTAGTTCGACTCGATACACCGGGGAGCTGTTTTTT.

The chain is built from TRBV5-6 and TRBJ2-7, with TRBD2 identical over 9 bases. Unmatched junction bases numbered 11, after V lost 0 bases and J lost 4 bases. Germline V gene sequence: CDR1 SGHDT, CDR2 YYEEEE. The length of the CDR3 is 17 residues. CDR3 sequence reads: CASSLAYAGGPWYEQYF. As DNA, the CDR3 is TGTGCCAGCAGCTTGGCCTATGCGGGGGGGCCGTGGTACGAGCAGTACTTC.

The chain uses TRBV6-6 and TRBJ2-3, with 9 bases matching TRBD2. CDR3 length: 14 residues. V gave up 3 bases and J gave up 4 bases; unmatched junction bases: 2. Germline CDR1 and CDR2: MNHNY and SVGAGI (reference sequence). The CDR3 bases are TGTGCCAGCAGTTATGCGGGGGGGTCAGATACGCAGTATTTT. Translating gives CASSYAGGSDTQYF.

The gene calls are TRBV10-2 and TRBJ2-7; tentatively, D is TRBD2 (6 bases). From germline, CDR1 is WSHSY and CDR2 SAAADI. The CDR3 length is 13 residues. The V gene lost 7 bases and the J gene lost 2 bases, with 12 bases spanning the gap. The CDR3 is CASIRGETYEQYF. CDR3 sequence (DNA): TGCGCCAGCATCCGCGGGGAAACCTACGAGCAGTACTTC.

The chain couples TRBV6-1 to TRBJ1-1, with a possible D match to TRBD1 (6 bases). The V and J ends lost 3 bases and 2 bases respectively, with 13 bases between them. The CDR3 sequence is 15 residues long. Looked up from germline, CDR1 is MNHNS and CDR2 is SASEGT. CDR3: CASSEVQGLNTEAFF. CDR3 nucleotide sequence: TGTGCCAGCAGTGAGGTTCAGGGGTTAAACACTGAAGCTTTCTTT.

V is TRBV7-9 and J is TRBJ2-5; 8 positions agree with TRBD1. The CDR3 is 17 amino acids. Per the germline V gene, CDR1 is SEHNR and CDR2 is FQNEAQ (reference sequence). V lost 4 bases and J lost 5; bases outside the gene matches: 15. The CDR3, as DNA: TGTGCCAGCAGCTCTCCTAGGAGGACAGGGATTGGGGAGACCCAGTACTTC. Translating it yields CASSSPRRTGIGETQYF. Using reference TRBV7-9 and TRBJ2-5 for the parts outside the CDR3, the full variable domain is DTGVSQNPRHKITKRGQNVTFRCDPISEHNRLYWYRQTLGQGPEFLTYFQNEAQLEKSRLLSDRFSAERPKGSFSTLEIQRTEQGDSAMYLCASSSPRRTGIGETQYFGPGTRLLVL.

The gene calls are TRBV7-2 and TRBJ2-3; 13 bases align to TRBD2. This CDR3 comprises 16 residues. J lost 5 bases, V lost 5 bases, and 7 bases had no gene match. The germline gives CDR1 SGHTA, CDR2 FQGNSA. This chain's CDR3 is CASSTLAGGRKDTQYF. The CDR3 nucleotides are TGTGCCAGCAGCACACTAGCGGGGGGGCGTAAAGATACGCAGTATTTT.

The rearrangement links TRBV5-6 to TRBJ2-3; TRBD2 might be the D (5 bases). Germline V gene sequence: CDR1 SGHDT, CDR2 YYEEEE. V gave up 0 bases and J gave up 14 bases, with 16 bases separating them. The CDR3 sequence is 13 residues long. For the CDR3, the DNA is TGTGCCAGCAGCTTGGAAGAGGAACTAGGTCCGTATTTT. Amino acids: CASSLEEELGPYF.

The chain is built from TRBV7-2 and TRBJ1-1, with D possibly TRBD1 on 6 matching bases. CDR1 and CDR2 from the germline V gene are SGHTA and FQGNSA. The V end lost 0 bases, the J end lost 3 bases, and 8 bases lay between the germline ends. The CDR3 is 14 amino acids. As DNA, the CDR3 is TGTGCCAGCAGCTTAGCAGCAGGGGACACTGAAGCTTTCTTT. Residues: CASSLAAGDTEAFF. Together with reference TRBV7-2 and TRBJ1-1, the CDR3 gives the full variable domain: GAGVSQSPSNKVTEKGKDVELRCDPISGHTALYWYRQSLGQGLEFLIYFQGNSAPDKSGLPSDRFSAERTGGSVSTLTIQRTQQEDSAVYLCASSLAAGDTEAFFGQGTRLTVV.

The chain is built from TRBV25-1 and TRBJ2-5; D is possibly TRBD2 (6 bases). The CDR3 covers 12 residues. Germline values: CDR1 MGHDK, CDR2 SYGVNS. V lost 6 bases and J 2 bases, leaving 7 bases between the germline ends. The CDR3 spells CASSGSQETQYF. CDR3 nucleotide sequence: TGTGCCAGCAGCGGGAGTCAAGAGACCCAGTACTTC.

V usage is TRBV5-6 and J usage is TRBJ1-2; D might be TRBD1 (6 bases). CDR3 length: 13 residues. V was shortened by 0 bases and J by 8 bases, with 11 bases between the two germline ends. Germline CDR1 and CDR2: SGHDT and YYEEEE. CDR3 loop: CASSLAGEGGYTF. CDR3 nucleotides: TGTGCCAGCAGCTTGGCAGGGGAAGGGGGCTACACCTTC.

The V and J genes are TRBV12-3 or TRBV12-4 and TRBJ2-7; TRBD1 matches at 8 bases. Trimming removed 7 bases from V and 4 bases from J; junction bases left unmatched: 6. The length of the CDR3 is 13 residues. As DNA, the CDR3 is TGTGCCAGCACCCTCCAGGGGGCTTACGAGCAGTACTTC. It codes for CASTLQGAYEQYF.

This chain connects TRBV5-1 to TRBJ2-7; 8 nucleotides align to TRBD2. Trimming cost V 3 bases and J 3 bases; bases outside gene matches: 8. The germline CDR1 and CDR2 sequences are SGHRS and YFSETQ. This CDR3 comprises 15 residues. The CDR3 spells CASSSPQRGIYEQYF. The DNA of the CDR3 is TGCGCCAGCAGCTCACCCCAGCGGGGGATCTACGAGCAGTACTTC.

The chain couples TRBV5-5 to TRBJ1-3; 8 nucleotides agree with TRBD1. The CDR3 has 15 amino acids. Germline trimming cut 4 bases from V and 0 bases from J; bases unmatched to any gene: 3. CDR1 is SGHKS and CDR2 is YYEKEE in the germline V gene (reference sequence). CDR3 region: CASSVTGGSGNTIYF. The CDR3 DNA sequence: TGTGCCAGCAGCGTTACAGGGGGCTCTGGAAACACCATATATTTT.

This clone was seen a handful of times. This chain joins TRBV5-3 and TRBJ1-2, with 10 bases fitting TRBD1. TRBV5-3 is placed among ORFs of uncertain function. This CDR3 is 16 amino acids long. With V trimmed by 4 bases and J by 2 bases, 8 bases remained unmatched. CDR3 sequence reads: CARSLKSTGGNYGYTF. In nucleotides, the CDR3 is TGTGCCAGAAGCCTAAAATCGACAGGGGGCAACTATGGCTACACCTTC.

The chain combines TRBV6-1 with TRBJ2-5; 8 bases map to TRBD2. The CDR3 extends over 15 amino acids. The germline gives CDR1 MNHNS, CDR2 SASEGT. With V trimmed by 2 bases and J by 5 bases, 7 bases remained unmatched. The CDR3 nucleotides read TGTGCCAGCAGTGAAACTAGCGGTGGGGGGGAGACCCAGTACTTC. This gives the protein CASSETSGGGETQYF.

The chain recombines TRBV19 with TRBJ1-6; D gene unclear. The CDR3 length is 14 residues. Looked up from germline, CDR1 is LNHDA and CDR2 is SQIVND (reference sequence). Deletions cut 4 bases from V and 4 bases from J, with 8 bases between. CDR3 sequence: CASSRSPYNSPLHF. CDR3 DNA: TGTGCCAGTAGTAGGAGCCCTTATAATTCACCCCTCCACTTT.

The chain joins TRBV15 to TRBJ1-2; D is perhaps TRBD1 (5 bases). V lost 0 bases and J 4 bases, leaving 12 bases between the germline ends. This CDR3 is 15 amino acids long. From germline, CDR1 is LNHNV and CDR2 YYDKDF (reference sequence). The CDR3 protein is CATSRDVTGGYGYTF. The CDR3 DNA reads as TGTGCCACCAGCAGAGACGTCACGGGGGGCTATGGCTACACCTTC.

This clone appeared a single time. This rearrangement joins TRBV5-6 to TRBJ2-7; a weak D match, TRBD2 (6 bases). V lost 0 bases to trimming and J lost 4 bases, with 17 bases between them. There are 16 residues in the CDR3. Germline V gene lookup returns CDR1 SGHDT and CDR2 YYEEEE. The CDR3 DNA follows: TGTGCCAGCAGCTTGGTCGCCGGGACTGAACCGTACGAGCAGTACTTC. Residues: CASSLVAGTEPYEQYF.

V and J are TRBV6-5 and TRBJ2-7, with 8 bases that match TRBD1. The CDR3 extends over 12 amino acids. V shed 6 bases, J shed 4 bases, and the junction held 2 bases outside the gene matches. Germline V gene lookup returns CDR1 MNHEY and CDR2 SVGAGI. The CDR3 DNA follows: TGTGCCAGCAGGAGGACAGGGTACGAGCAGTACTTC. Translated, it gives CASRRTGYEQYF.

The CDR3 nucleotides are TGTGCCAGCGGCCCTGTCAGTTCTGATACGCAGTATTTT. Translation gives CASGPVSSDTQYF. V usage is TRBV25-1 and J usage is TRBJ2-3; no reliable D call. CDR1 and CDR2 (germline): MGHDK, SYGVNS. Deletions cut 8 bases from V and 6 bases from J, with 15 bases between. This CDR3 region has 13 residues.

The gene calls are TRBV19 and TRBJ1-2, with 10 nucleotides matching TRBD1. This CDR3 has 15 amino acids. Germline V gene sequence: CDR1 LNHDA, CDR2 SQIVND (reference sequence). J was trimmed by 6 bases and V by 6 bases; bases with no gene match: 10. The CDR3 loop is CASRARQGASNGYTF. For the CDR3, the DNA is TGTGCCAGTAGGGCCAGACAGGGGGCGTCGAATGGCTACACCTTC.

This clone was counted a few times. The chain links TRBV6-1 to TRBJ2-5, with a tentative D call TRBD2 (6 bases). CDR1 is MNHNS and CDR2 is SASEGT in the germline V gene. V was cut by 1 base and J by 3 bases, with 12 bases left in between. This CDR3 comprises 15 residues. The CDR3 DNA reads TGTGCCAGCAGTGAAGGGGGTAGCGGAAAAGAGACCCAGTACTTC. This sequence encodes CASSEGGSGKETQYF.

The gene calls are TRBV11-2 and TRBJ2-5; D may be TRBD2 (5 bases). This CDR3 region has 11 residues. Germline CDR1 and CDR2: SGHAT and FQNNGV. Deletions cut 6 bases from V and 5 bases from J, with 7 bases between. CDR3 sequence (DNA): TGTGCCAGCAGTACTAGGGAGACCCAGTACTTC. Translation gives CASSTRETQYF.